This is a list of T cell receptor beta chains from one sample in a study of T cell repertoires in cytomegalovirus infection. TCRdb re-derived calls from the reads in MiXCR, one entry per CDR3 protein. The sample includes 300,000 to 450,000 distinct CDR3 sequences, 15% to 20% of them seen just once. The material sequenced was PBMCs. These receptors all come from a human donor in good health (CMV status not recorded). Some clones in this sample may be carry-over from other donors' samples. Each CDR3 is given with its conserved first and last residue. The D gene is left open where the match is weak. Clone size, where shown, is once, few, many, or a class for clones that have expanded.

size	D	J	V	DNA	CDR3
few	TRBD2	TRBJ2-1	TRBV7-2	TGTGCCAGCAGCTTATTTCTTACTCTACTAGCGGGAGCGTTGAATGAGCAGTTCTTC	CASSLFLTLLAGALNEQFF
few	TRBD2	TRBJ2-7	TRBV20-1	TGCAGTGCTCCCTCCGGGGGGACCTACGAGCAGTACTTC	CSAPSGGTYEQYF
few	NA	TRBJ1-6	TRBV2	TGTGCCAGCAGTTCCGTGACAAGCGGTAATTCACCCCTCCACTTT	CASSSVTSGNSPLHF
few	TRBD2	TRBJ2-1	TRBV11-2	TGTGCCAGCAGCTGGGGACTAGCGGGTTATGAGCAGTTCTTC	CASSWGLAGYEQFF
many	TRBD2	TRBJ2-1	TRBV11-2	TGTGCCAGCAGCTCCCTAGCGGGGGGGAATGAGCAGTTCTTC	CASSSLAGGNEQFF
many	NA	TRBJ1-5	TRBV4-1	TGCGCCAGCAGCCCAGGCCGGGGCAATAGCAATCAGCCCCAGCATTTT	CASSPGRGNSNQPQHF
NA	TRBD2	TRBJ2-3	TRBV20-1	TGCAGTGCTAGTCAGTCTAGCGGGGGCACAGATACGCAGTATTTT	CSASQSSGGTDTQYF
few	TRBD1	TRBJ2-3	TRBV18	TGTGCCAGCTCACCACCGGGACAGAAATCAGATACGCAGTATTTT	CASSPPGQKSDTQYF
many	NA	TRBJ1-4	TRBV28	TGTGCCAGCAGTTCCCCATTTAGCGGGGAAAAACTGTTTTTT	CASSSPFSGEKLFF
many	TRBD1	TRBJ2-7	TRBV7-2	TGTGCCAGCAGCCGGGACAGGGAATCCTACGAGCAGTACTTC	CASSRDRESYEQYF
once	NA	TRBJ1-2	TRBV20-1	TGCAGTGCTAGGGAGGGCCTAGAGGGATCGTATGGCTACACCTTC	CSAREGLEGSYGYTF
many	NA	TRBJ1-2	TRBV7-2	TGTGCCAGCAGCCCCGGGCTAGGGGCAGTCTATGGCTACACCTTC	CASSPGLGAVYGYTF
many	NA	TRBJ1-5	TRBV18	TGTGCCAGCACAGATCAGGACGGGAAAACTCAGCCCCAGCATTTT	CASTDQDGKTQPQHF
few	NA	TRBJ1-3	TRBV28	TGTGCCAGCAGCGAGAACACCATATATTTT	CASSENTIYF
few	TRBD2	TRBJ2-1	TRBV7-2	TGTGCCAGCAACCCGGGACTAGCGGTTTACAATGAGCAGTTCTTC	CASNPGLAVYNEQFF
many	NA	TRBJ1-5	TRBV7-2	TGTGCCAGCAGCCAACGGCAGGGGAGGGATCAGCCCCAGCATTTT	CASSQRQGRDQPQHF